These 21 T cell receptor beta chains came from one sample sequenced in a study of regulatory T cells in long-lasting Graves disease. As for time point: newly diagnosed GD, antithyroid drugs for less than 3 months. The authors made the TCR library using RNA they extracted from PBMCs. According to the study, TCR beta libraries were built with iRepertoire HTBI primers and CDR3-region Arm-PCR. TCRdb analysed the multiplex PCR reads with MiXCR anew, one entry per CDR3 protein. The sample lists around 480,000 distinct CDR3 sequences; 15% to 20% were seen once. A further study also used this sample, focusing on T cells in Graves' hyperthyroidism and ophthalmopathy.

Sample: peripheral blood mononuclear cells (PBMCs), taken at new diagnosis, from a patient treated with antithyroid drugs. The source of these receptors is a man between 35 and 55 years old with Graves disease.

This clonotype has at least ten counts. The rearrangement uses TRBV7-2 and TRBJ1-5; D is ambiguous. The V end was cut by 0 bases, the J end by 0 bases, with 6 bases between. The CDR3 runs 15 residues. The germline gives CDR1 SGHTA, CDR2 FQGNSA. CDR3 coding DNA: TGTGCCAGCAGCTTAGCACAGAGTAGCAATCAGCCCCAGCATTTT. It encodes CASSLAQSSNQPQHF. The full variable domain, with the rest looked up from reference TRBV7-2 and TRBJ1-5, is GAGVSQSPSNKVTEKGKDVELRCDPISGHTALYWYRQSLGQGLEFLIYFQGNSAPDKSGLPSDRFSAERTGGSVSTLTIQRTQQEDSAVYLCASSLAQSSNQPQHFGDGTRLSIL.

This chain joins TRBV4-2 and TRBJ2-1; TRBD2 aligns across 8 bases. The CDR3 loop spans 14 amino acids. V lost 0 bases to trimming and J lost 8 bases; unmatched junction nucleotides: 3. The germline CDR1 and CDR2 sequences are LGHNA and YNFKEQ. The CDR3 nucleotides read TGTGCCAGCAGCCAAGAAGGGACTAGACATGAGCAGTTCTTC. It encodes CASSQEGTRHEQFF.

The gene calls are TRBV13 and TRBJ2-2; 12 nucleotides agree with TRBD2. This CDR3 comprises 17 residues. Germline-derived CDR1 and CDR2 are PRHDT and FYEKMQ (reference sequence). J lost 4 bases, V lost 3 bases, and 6 bases had no gene match. In DNA, the CDR3 is TGTGCCAGCAGCTTTTTGACTAGCGGGAGCGGCACCGGGGAGCTGTTTTTT. Translating it yields CASSFLTSGSGTGELFF.

This clonotype has a count of ten or more. The chain employs TRBV30 and TRBJ2-5; 7 bases match TRBD2. This CDR3 region has 15 residues. V lost 2 bases, J lost 2 bases, and 8 bases stayed unmatched. The germline V gene has CDR1 GTSNPN and CDR2 SVGIG (reference sequence). The CDR3 DNA follows: TGTGCCTGGAGTCGGGGGGAGGAGCAGCAAGAGACCCAGTACTTC. Amino acids: CAWSRGEEQQETQYF.

The chain has TRBV29-1 and TRBJ2-1, with TRBD2 identical over 10 bases. The CDR3 runs to 16 residues. CDR1 SQVTM and CDR2 ANQGSEA come from the germline V gene. V dropped 4 bases and J dropped 4; count of bases not matched to a gene: 10. CDR3 sequence: CSVVRSRTSGYNEQFF. CDR3 in DNA: TGCAGCGTTGTCCGGAGTAGGACTAGCGGATACAATGAGCAGTTCTTC.

This rearrangement joins TRBV27 to TRBJ2-2; unclear D gene. V shed 4 bases and J shed 7 bases, with 13 bases lying between them. Germline lookup yields CDR1 MNHEY and CDR2 SMNVEV (reference sequence). This CDR3 contains 14 residues. CDR3 amino acids: CASSYAYFGGELFF. The CDR3 nucleotides are TGTGCCAGCAGTTACGCGTATTTTGGCGGGGAGCTGTTTTTT.

At least ten counts were recorded for this clonotype. The gene calls are TRBV7-9 and TRBJ2-1; 9 bases align to TRBD1. The CDR3 is 14 residues long. Germline CDR1 SEHNR, CDR2 FQNEAQ (reference sequence). The V gene end was trimmed by 6 bases and the J gene end by 4 bases; junction bases not matched to a gene: 4. CDR3 nucleotides: TGTGCCAGCAGTTTTGGGACAGGGTACAATGAGCAGTTCTTC. Protein product: CASSFGTGYNEQFF. The full variable domain, in which reference TRBV7-9 and TRBJ2-1 provide the parts outside the CDR3, is DTGVSQNPRHKITKRGQNVTFRCDPISEHNRLYWYRQTLGQGPEFLTYFQNEAQLEKSRLLSDRFSAERPKGSFSTLEIQRTEQGDSAMYLCASSFGTGYNEQFFGPGTRLTVL.

In this sample, this clonotype turned up many times. CDR3 DNA: TGTGCCAGCAGTGCGATTAACTACAATGAGCAGTTCTTC. It encodes CASSAINYNEQFF. This chain connects TRBV3-1 to TRBJ2-1; D unresolved. Deletions cut 6 bases from V and 3 bases from J, with 9 bases between. Germline assignment: CDR1 LGHDT and CDR2 YNNKEL (reference sequence). CDR3 size: 13 residues.

This clonotype occurred many times. J is TRBJ2-1 and V is TRBV27; 9 nucleotides agree with TRBD2. The germline gives CDR1 MNHEY, CDR2 SMNVEV (reference sequence). Germline trimming cut 5 bases from V and 4 bases from J; bases unmatched to any gene: 15. There are 18 residues in the CDR3. Written as DNA, the CDR3 is TGTGCCAGCAGTCCAGACCTATTATTGCGGGGGGGTTACAATGAGCAGTTCTTC. Encoded protein: CASSPDLLLRGGYNEQFF.

There are many counts of this clonotype. The chain recombines TRBV7-9 with TRBJ2-1; 9 bases are shared with TRBD2. Germline loops: CDR1 SEHNR, CDR2 FQNEAQ (reference sequence). The J segment lost 10 bases and the V segment lost 3 bases, leaving 10 bases of the junction unmatched. The CDR3 covers 15 residues. Written as DNA, the CDR3 is TGTGCCAGCAGCTTTAGACTAGCGGCTGACGAGGAGCAGTTCTTC. As protein: CASSFRLAADEEQFF.

This clonotype has ten or more counts. The chain has TRBV29-1 and TRBJ2-7, with 10 bases aligning to TRBD1. Trimming removed 5 bases from V and 6 bases from J; junction bases left unmatched: 7. The CDR3 extends over 13 amino acids. Germline V gives CDR1 SQVTM, CDR2 ANQGSEA. The CDR3 spells CSVLGDRGSEQYF. Written as DNA, the CDR3 is TGCAGCGTTCTAGGGGACAGGGGATCCGAGCAGTACTTC.

This clonotype occurred many times. The V gene is TRBV3-1, the J gene TRBJ2-7, with D possibly TRBD2 on 5 matching bases. The CDR3 contains 14 residues. Germline values: CDR1 LGHDT, CDR2 YNNKEL (reference sequence). V shed 4 bases and J shed 5 bases, with 15 bases lying between them. The CDR3 region has the DNA TGTGCCAGCAGCCGAGGGTGGGAGTCTAACGAGCAGTACTTC. Protein: CASSRGWESNEQYF.

Many counts were recorded for this clonotype. The chain is built from TRBV7-3 and TRBJ2-1; 7 bases fit TRBD2. The germline V gene encodes CDR1 SGHTA and CDR2 FQGTGA. The CDR3 has 15 residues. The ends lost 5 bases at V and 0 bases at J; junction bases unmatched: 4. The CDR3 nucleotides are TGTGCCAGCAGCATTCGCGGGAGCTCCTACAATGAGCAGTTCTTC. Translation: CASSIRGSSYNEQFF.

This clonotype was counted at least ten times. The rearrangement links TRBV3-1 to TRBJ2-1, with a weak D call TRBD2 (5 bases). CDR1 and CDR2 (germline): LGHDT, YNNKEL (reference sequence). CDR3 length: 15 residues. Deletions cut 2 bases from V and 8 bases from J, with 16 bases between. The CDR3: CASSQPFTRTDEQFF. CDR3 DNA: TGTGCCAGCAGCCAACCCTTTACTAGAACTGATGAGCAGTTCTTC.

This clonotype was detected many times. This rearrangement joins TRBV20-1 to TRBJ2-3; 7 positions match TRBD1. V was clipped by 1 base and J by 3 bases; unmatched bases: 4. There are 14 residues in the CDR3. The germline gives CDR1 DFQATT, CDR2 SNEGSKA (reference sequence). CDR3 coding DNA: TGCAGTGCTAGAGCCAGGGGGTTGACAGATACGCAGTATTTT. Translating it yields CSARARGLTDTQYF.

This clonotype was found many times. The chain uses TRBV30 and TRBJ1-2, with TRBD1 matching over 8 bases. J was trimmed by 4 bases and V by 2 bases; bases with no gene match: 6. This CDR3 region has 14 residues. CDR1 is GTSNPN, CDR2 SVGIG, per germline (reference sequence). As DNA, the CDR3 is TGTGCCTGGAGTCCTCGACAGGGGCCCTATGGCTACACCTTC. Translation: CAWSPRQGPYGYTF.

The chain carries TRBV9 and TRBJ2-7; D may be TRBD2 (7 bases). This CDR3 comprises 18 residues. Germline loops: CDR1 SGDLS, CDR2 YYNGEE. V was trimmed by 3 bases and J by 0 bases, leaving 22 bases between them. CDR3 sequence (DNA): TGTGCCAGCAGCGGGGGGGGCGGGAGCTTTCTGGGCTCCTACGAGCAGTACTTC. Translated, it gives CASSGGGGSFLGSYEQYF.

There are many counts of this clonotype. The CDR3 is CASSYYLAGGYNEQFF. In nucleotides, the CDR3 is TGTGCCAGCAGTTACTACTTAGCGGGAGGCTACAATGAGCAGTTCTTC. The V call is TRBV6-2 or TRBV6-3, the J call TRBJ2-1, with 10 bases matching TRBD2. J was trimmed by 3 bases and V by 1 base; bases with no gene match: 3. The CDR3 sequence is 16 residues long. Germline CDR1 MNHEY, CDR2 SVGEGT.

This clonotype came up many times. This chain links TRBV18 with TRBJ2-7; 10 bases match TRBD2. The CDR3 consists of 14 residues. The germline gives CDR1 KGHSH, CDR2 LQKENI. V was pared by 4 bases and J by 3 bases, with 3 bases of the junction left unmatched. This CDR3 is CASSLIAGGYEQYF. CDR3 coding DNA: TGTGCCAGCTCACTTATAGCGGGAGGCTACGAGCAGTACTTC.

The chain carries TRBV18 and TRBJ2-2, with 8 bases lining up with TRBD1. V lost 3 bases and J lost 4; bases outside the gene matches: 7. Looked up from germline, CDR1 is KGHSH and CDR2 is LQKENI. The CDR3 extends over 16 amino acids. CDR3 nucleotide sequence: TGTGCCAGCTCACCGGGGACAGGATCGGTCACCGGGGAGCTGTTTTTT. Translated: CASSPGTGSVTGELFF.

This sequence joins TRBV27 and TRBJ2-1, with a tentative D call TRBD2 (6 bases). Trimming stripped 4 bases from V and 2 bases from J, with 18 bases between. Germline V CDR1 and CDR2: MNHEY, SMNVEV (reference sequence). The CDR3 is 17 amino acids. The CDR3 is CASSSYPPSETYNEQFF. CDR3 DNA: TGTGCCAGCAGTTCATATCCCCCTAGCGAGACCTACAATGAGCAGTTCTTC.